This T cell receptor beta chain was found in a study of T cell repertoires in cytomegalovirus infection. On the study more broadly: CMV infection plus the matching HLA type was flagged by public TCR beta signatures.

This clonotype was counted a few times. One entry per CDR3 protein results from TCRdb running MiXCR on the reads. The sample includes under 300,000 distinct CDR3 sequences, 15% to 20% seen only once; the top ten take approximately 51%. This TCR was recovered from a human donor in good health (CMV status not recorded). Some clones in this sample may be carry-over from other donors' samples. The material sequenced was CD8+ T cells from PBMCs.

CDR3 nucleotides: TGTGCCTCGTCACAGGCAGCGAGTGGTTTTGAGACCCAGTACTTC. Protein product: CASSQAASGFETQYF. This rearrangement joins TRBV10-3 to TRBJ2-5, with a possible D match to TRBD1 (5 bases). Germline V lookup: CDR1 ENHRY, CDR2 SYGVKD. This CDR3 has 15 amino acids. V was shortened by 11 bases and J by 5 bases, with 24 bases between the two germline ends.